Included here is one T cell receptor (beta chain) sequence, with context. A single base separates this from a much larger clone, so it may be a read error. RNA transcripts provided the source from which TCR beta CDR3 regions were amplified. HTBI primers were the set used in a first-round RT-PCR of the TCR CDR3. TCRdb passed the multiplex PCR reads through MiXCR, listing each CDR3 protein once. The top ten clones hold more than 25% of a sample with around 720,000 distinct CDR3 sequences, just over 35% of them seen once. The data were taken from a study of T cells in Graves' hyperthyroidism and ophthalmopathy. CDR3 length: 13 amino acids. The V gene's germline CDR1 is SNHLY and CDR2 FYNNEI. Trimming took off 11 bases at V and 6 bases at J, with 19 bases between the two ends. Graves' hyperthyroidism was deemed stable given no ophthalmopathy progression within 18 months.

This TCR came from a woman aged 40 to 49 with Graves' hyperthyroidism. The genes are TRBV2 and TRBJ1-2; D perhaps matches TRBD1 (6 bases). Sequencing was performed on blood. The chain's CDR3 is CAGNLRQDNGYTF. DNA for the CDR3: TGTGCCGGCAATCTACGACAGGATAATGGCTACACCTTC.